Included here is one T cell receptor beta chain sequence, with context. The antigen is undetermined. The sample comes from a study of a mutant IDH1 vaccine in newly diagnosed glioma. Overall study: Investigators started vaccination 4-6 weeks after radiotherapy alone, or with temozolomide cycles.

Trimming shortened V by 7 bases and J by 0 bases, and 9 bases separated the two germline ends. The CDR3 sequence is 13 residues long. Germline V gene lookup returns CDR1 MDHEN and CDR2 SYDVKM. Time point given: week 23, last vaccination. A 20-mer mutant IDH1 peptide at 300 ug was injected subcutaneously with topical imiquimod. Here immunoSEQ multiplex PCR was the method, and the copy in TCRdb shows in-frame clones only, minus some. This sample carries roughly 74,000 clones, 70% to 90% of them seen once, and the ten largest clones take approximately 2.1%. V gene TRBV28 combines with J gene TRBJ1-1; D is uncertain. This receptor was identified in a man aged 30 to 39 with glioma. Some clones in this sample may be carry-over from other donors' samples. The sequencing here drew on PBMCs, taken from a glioma patient whose treatment included an IDH1 peptide vaccine. The CDR3 region is CASNEAMNTEAFF. The DNA for the CDR3 is TGTGCCAGCAACGAAGCTATGAACACTGAAGCTTTCTTT.